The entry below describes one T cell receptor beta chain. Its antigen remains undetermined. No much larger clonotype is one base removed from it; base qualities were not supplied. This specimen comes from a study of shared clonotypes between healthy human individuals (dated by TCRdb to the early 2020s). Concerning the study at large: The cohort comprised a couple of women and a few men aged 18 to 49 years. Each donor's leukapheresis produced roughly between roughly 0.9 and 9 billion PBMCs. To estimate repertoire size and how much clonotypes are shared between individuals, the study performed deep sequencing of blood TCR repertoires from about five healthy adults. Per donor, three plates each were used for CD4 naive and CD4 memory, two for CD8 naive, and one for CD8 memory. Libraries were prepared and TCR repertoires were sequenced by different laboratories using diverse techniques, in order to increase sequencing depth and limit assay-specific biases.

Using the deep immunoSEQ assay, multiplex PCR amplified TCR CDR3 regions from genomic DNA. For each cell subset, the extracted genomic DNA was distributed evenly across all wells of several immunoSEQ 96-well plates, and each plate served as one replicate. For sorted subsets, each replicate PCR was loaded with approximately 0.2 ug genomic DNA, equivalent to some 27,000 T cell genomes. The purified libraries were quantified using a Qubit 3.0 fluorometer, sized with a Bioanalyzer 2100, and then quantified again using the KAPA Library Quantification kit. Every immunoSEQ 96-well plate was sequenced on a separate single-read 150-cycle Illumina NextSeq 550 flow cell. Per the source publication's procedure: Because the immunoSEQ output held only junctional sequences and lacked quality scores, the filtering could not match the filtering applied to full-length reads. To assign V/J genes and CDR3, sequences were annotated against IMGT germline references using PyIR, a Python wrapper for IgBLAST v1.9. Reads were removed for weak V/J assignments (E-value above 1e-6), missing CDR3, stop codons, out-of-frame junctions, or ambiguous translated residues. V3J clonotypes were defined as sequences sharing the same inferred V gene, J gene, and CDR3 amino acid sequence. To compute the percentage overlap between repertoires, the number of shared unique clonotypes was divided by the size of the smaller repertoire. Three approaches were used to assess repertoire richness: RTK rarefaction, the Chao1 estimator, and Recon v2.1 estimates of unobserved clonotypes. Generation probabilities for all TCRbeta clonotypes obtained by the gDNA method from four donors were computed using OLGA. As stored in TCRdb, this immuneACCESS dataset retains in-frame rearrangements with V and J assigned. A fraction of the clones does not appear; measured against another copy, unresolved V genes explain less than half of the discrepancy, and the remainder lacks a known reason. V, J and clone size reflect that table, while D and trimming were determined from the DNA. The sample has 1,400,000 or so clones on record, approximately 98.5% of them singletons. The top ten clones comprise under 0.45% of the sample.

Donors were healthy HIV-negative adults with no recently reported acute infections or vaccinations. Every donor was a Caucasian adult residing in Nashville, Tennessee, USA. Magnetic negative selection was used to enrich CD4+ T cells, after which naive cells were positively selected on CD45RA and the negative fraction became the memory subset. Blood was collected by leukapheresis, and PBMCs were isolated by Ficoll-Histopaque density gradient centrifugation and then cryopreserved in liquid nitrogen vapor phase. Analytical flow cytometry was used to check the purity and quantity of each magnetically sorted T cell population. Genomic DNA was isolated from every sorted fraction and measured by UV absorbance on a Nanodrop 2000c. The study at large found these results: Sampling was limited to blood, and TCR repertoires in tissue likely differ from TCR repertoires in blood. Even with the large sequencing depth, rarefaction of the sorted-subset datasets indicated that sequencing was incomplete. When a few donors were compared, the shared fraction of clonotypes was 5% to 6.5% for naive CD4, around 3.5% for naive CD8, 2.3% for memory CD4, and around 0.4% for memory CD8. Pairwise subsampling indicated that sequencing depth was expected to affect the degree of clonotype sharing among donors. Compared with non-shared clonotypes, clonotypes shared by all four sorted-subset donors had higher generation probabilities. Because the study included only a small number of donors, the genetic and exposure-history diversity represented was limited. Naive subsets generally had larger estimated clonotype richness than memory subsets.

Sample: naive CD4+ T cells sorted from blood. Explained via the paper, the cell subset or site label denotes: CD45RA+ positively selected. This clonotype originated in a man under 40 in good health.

The bases are TGTGCAATGCCGGGACAGGGGCAAGAGACCCAGTACTTC. Its product reads: CAMPGQGQETQYF. The chain links TRBV12-2 with TRBJ2-5; the table's D call, TRBD1, was not checked against the DNA. TRBV12-2 is classified as a pseudogene. The cysteine opens and the phenylalanine closes a CDR3 of 13 amino acids. The DNA shown is the 39-base CDR3, in frame from base 1.